This TCR beta chain was profiled in a study of blood T cell repertoires in COVID-19 (dated by TCRdb to about 2020). Broadly, across the study: The collaborator samples originated in the United States, Italy and Spain and spanned the acute and convalescent phases of COVID-19. The prospective study material was composed of cDNA or gDNA derived from T cells, B-cell-depleted T cells, or PBMCs. The repertoires were made available in a free public database intended to serve as a resource for research on the immune response to SARS-CoV-2. Samples were obtained from the ongoing ImmuneRACE study (first 160 participants) and from about 1,300 subjects provided by 6 global collaborators. A de-identified subject ID, COVID-19 status, age in years and sex were almost always included in the sample metadata. The dataset comprised deeply sampled blood TCRbeta repertoires from subjects exposed to, actively infected with, or recovered from COVID-19. HLA class I and class II types, where available, came from metadata supplied by the sample provider rather than from assay-based typing. The investigation overall reported the following: The quantity of clinical and demographic metadata differed by source and by participant and was supplied without curation.

Enrolling through a virtual design, the prospective study's participants ranged in age from roughly 18 to 100 years and lived across some 23 United States geographic areas. In the prospective study, cohorts were assigned on the basis of participant-reported clinical history obtained from a screening survey and a study questionnaire. For ImmuneRACE Cohort 3, a participant was defined as recovered based on two consecutive negative NP/OP PCR tests, clearance by a healthcare professional, or resolution of symptoms. In the prospective study, whole blood, serum and a nasopharyngeal or oropharyngeal swab were collected from each participant by mobile phlebotomists. Prospective study participants could optionally give additional blood draws and questionnaires over an approximately two-month period. Before DNA extraction, blood samples from the prospective study were shipped at room temperature or frozen.

Points on this clone: What antigen it recognizes has not been identified. No much larger clone is present one base from it, and per-base qualities are unavailable.

The CDR3 spans 14 residues, from the cysteine through the phenylalanine. The entry retains the CDR3 DNA only, 42 bases that are in frame from base 1. Looking up the germline V gene yields CDR1 SGHRS and CDR2 YFSETQ. Trimming takes 0 bases from V and 3 bases from J, and the germline ends sit 7 bases apart. The immunoSEQ Assay, a bias-controlled multiplex PCR, was used to amplify TCRbeta CDR3 regions from genomic DNA. For the original study's pipeline: Nucleated cell counts per sample were estimated from amplification of reference gene primers within the assay. To quantify the absolute abundance of each unique TCRbeta CDR3 rearrangement, sequence reads were collapsed and filtered. For each sample, productive Simpson clonality was calculated by taking the square root of Simpson's diversity index across productive rearrangements. Imported from immuneACCESS, the table was reduced by TCRdb to in-frame sequences with V and J called. These copies leave out some clones; in studies compared against another copy, an unresolved V gene accounts for under half, and the cause of the remainder is not known. V and J calls and clone size are as listed in that table; D and trimming were resolved from the DNA. A total of 400,000 to 450,000 clones appear in this sample, around 89% of them only once. Jointly, the top ten make up around 1.1% of the sample.

The source material was PBMCs or T cells enriched from blood (not recorded which). This receptor was obtained from a man aged 30-40 years who had recovered from COVID-19. This sequence uses TRBV5-1 and TRBJ1-3, with the D segment identity uncertain. For the CDR3, the sequence is CASSLDRVGNTIYF. The DNA sequence is as follows: TGCGCCAGCAGCTTGGACCGGGTTGGAAACACCATATATTTT.